A selection of T cell receptor beta chains follows, all from one sample in a study of cytomegalovirus exposure and HLA in healthy donors. Generated by immunoSEQ multiplex PCR, the TCRdb table keeps only in-frame clones and is missing some. Of 150,000 to 200,000 clones detected, around four fifths appear once; the ten largest clones hold roughly 1.4%. What was sequenced was PBMCs. These receptors all stem from a man in his late teens or twenties in good health and CMV-seronegative. CDR3s include the opening cysteine and the closing phenylalanine or tryptophan. A D gene is named only where the DNA matches it firmly. Not every row has a clone size; where given, it reads once, few, many or a size class.

V,D,J,size,DNA,CDR3
TRBV6-5,TRBD1,TRBJ1-4,many,TGTGCCAGCAGTTTCACACAGGGGATTGAAAAACTGTTTTTT,CASSFTQGIEKLFF
TRBV28,-,TRBJ1-3,-,TGTGCCAGCAGTGCCCCCGGGGGGCTGGGAAACACCATATATTTT,CASSAPGGLGNTIYF
TRBV10-3,TRBD2,TRBJ2-2,few,TGTGCCACAATCGGGACTAGCGGCACCGGGGAGCTGTTTTTT,CATIGTSGTGELFF
TRBV18,-,TRBJ2-5,-,TGTGCCAGCTCACCAAGGAGGGGTTCGGCAGAGACCCAGTACTTC,CASSPRRGSAETQYF
TRBV18,TRBD1,TRBJ2-3,few,TGTGCCAGCTCACGGGACAGGAGTAACACAGATACGCAGTATTTT,CASSRDRSNTDTQYF
TRBV11-3,-,TRBJ2-1,-,TGTGCCAGCAGCTTACCGGGACTTTACAATGAGCAGTTCTTC,CASSLPGLYNEQFF
TRBV19,-,TRBJ1-1,-,TGTGCCAGTAGTATATCGGACACTGAAGCTTTCTTT,CASSISDTEAFF
TRBV5-4,-,TRBJ1-1,few,TGTGCCAGCAGCTCTGCCCGGTCCGGTGGTGCTTTCTTT,CASSSARSGGAFF
TRBV5-4,-,TRBJ1-1,-,TGTGCCAGCAGCGAACAGTTGATGAACACTGAAGCTTTCTTT,CASSEQLMNTEAFF
TRBV11-3,-,TRBJ1-1,-,TGTGCCAGCAGCTTACCGAACTACATGGCCTCCAACACTGAAGCTTTCTTT,CASSLPNYMASNTEAFF
TRBV6-6,-,TRBJ1-1,few,TGTGCCAGCAGTCAACCCTCACAGGGCCGAGCTTTCTTT,CASSQPSQGRAFF
TRBV27,-,TRBJ2-3,-,TGTGCCAGCAGTTTTGCGGACTGGAGCACAGATACGCAGTATTTT,CASSFADWSTDTQYF
TRBV6-4,-,TRBJ2-1,-,TGTGCCAGCAGTGAGGGTCAGGGCTCCTACAATGAGCAGTTCTTC,CASSEGQGSYNEQFF
TRBV5-6,TRBD1,TRBJ1-6,-,TGTGCCAGCAGCTTGGGACAGGGGCATCTCCTCCACTTT,CASSLGQGHLLHF
TRBV4-2,-,TRBJ1-4,-,TGTGCCAGCAGCCAAGTCGGCAGGGAAAAACTGTTTTTT,CASSQVGREKLFF
TRBV2,-,TRBJ2-5,few,TGTGCCAGCAGTCGCGGGACAGTGGAGACCCAGTACTTC,CASSRGTVETQYF
TRBV4-1,-,TRBJ2-1,-,TGCGCCAGCAGCCAAGTCGGGGACACCCTTTACAATGAGCAGTTCTTC,CASSQVGDTLYNEQFF
TRBV7-2,-,TRBJ2-2,once,TGTGCCAGCAGCCCCCTCGGGGGGCTAGCCGGGGAGCTGTTTTTT,CASSPLGGLAGELFF
TRBV9,-,TRBJ2-1,once,TGTGCCAGCAGCGAGGGGCTGGCGGCCTCCTACAATGAGCAGTTCTTC,CASSEGLAASYNEQFF
TRBV7-2,-,TRBJ2-5,-,TGTGCCAGCAGCTTACTCCTGTTTAGAGAGACCCAGTACTTC,CASSLLLFRETQYF
TRBV6-1,TRBD1,TRBJ2-7,-,TGTGCCAGCAGGGCCCGGGACAGGGTTTACGAGCAGTACTTC,CASRARDRVYEQYF
TRBV11-3,TRBD1,TRBJ1-4,-,TGTGCCAGCAGCTTCCAGGGGGCGGTGGAAAAACTGTTTTTT,CASSFQGAVEKLFF
TRBV6-1,TRBD1,TRBJ1-4,once,TGTGCCAGCAGTGAACAGGGGGCGCGGGAAAAACTGTTTTTT,CASSEQGAREKLFF
TRBV10-3,TRBD1,TRBJ2-7,-,TGTGCCATCAGTGGGATAGGACAGGGTAGCTACGAGCAGTACTTC,CAISGIGQGSYEQYF
TRBV7-2,-,TRBJ2-1,-,TGTGCCAGCAGCTTATCTCAGATTGTCAATGAGCAGTTCTTC,CASSLSQIVNEQFF
TRBV14,TRBD1,TRBJ2-3,few,TGTGCCAGCAGCCAACACCTCGGACAGGGGGCAGATACGCAGTATTTT,CASSQHLGQGADTQYF
TRBV6-5,TRBD1,TRBJ2-3,-,TGTGCCAGCAGTGGACAGGTAGCTGGCACAGATACGCAGTATTTT,CASSGQVAGTDTQYF
TRBV30,TRBD2,TRBJ2-7,-,TGTGCCTGGAGTACGGGAGGGAGAGTGTACGAGCAGTACTTC,CAWSTGGRVYEQYF
TRBV13,-,TRBJ1-2,few,TGTGCCAGCACCCCCCAGACGGGGATCACCCATGGCTACACCTTC,CASTPQTGITHGYTF
TRBV6-1,-,TRBJ1-5,-,TGTGCCAGCAGTGACACCTATAGCAATCAGCCCCAGCATTTT,CASSDTYSNQPQHF
TRBV6-5,TRBD1,TRBJ2-7,-,TGTGCCAGCAGTTCCGGGGGACAGGGCCTTTCCTACGAGCAGTACTTC,CASSSGGQGLSYEQYF
TRBV18,-,TRBJ2-5,few,TGTGCCAGCTCCCCCGTGGAGCCTCGGGAGACCCAGTACTTC,CASSPVEPRETQYF
TRBV9,TRBD1,TRBJ2-4,-,TGTGCCAGCAGCGTAGGGGACAGGGGCGATCCTCTAGCCAAAAACATTCAGTACTTC,CASSVGDRGDPLAKNIQYF
TRBV4-1,TRBD2,TRBJ2-1,-,TGCGCCAGCAGCCAAGATCAAGTGCTAGCGGTTTACAATGAGCAGTTCTTC,CASSQDQVLAVYNEQFF
TRBV29-1,-,TRBJ1-2,-,TGCAGCATTCCGGTGGGGACATTCAACTATGGCTACACCTTC,CSIPVGTFNYGYTF
TRBV7-8,-,TRBJ2-2,-,TGTGCCAGCAGCTCGGTGATCACCGGGGAGCTGTTTTTT,CASSSVITGELFF
TRBV2,-,TRBJ1-6,few,TGTGCCAGCAAGCGGGAGGGATCCTATAATTCACCCCTCCACTTT,CASKREGSYNSPLHF
TRBV11-2,TRBD1,TRBJ2-7,-,TGTGCCAGCAGCTTAAGACGGACAGGGGGGGACGAGCAGTACTTC,CASSLRRTGGDEQYF
TRBV2,TRBD2,TRBJ2-1,-,TGTGCCAGCAAGACTAGCGGGATAAGCGAGCAGTTCTTC,CASKTSGISEQFF
TRBV18,TRBD1,TRBJ1-2,-,TGTGCCAGCTCACACCGGGACAGGGCGGACTATGGCTACACCTTC,CASSHRDRADYGYTF
TRBV4-3,TRBD1,TRBJ2-2,-,TGCGCCAGCAGCCAAATCGACAGGGATTTCACCGGGGAGCTGTTTTTT,CASSQIDRDFTGELFF
TRBV6-1,-,TRBJ2-5,-,TGTGCCAGCGGTGTCATAGACTTTCAAGAGACCCAGTACTTC,CASGVIDFQETQYF
TRBV4-3,TRBD2,TRBJ2-7,once,TGCGCCAGCAGCCCCGACCGAGGGACTAGCGGGACCCACGAGCAGTACTTC,CASSPDRGTSGTHEQYF
TRBV13,TRBD1,TRBJ2-1,few,TGTGCCAGCAGCTCTGGGACAGACAATGAGCAGTTCTTC,CASSSGTDNEQFF
TRBV19,-,TRBJ2-7,-,TGTGCCAGTAGTATAGCAGTCGGAGGGGGCGACGAGCAGTACTTC,CASSIAVGGGDEQYF
TRBV5-1,TRBD1,TRBJ2-1,-,TGCGCCAGCAGCTTGGACCCTTGGACAGGGGAAAGGTTCTTC,CASSLDPWTGERFF
TRBV7-6,TRBD1,TRBJ1-1,-,TGTGCCAGCAGCTTACGCGCAGGGGGGAACACTGAAGCTTTCTTT,CASSLRAGGNTEAFF
TRBV13,-,TRBJ1-2,-,TGTGCCAGCAGCTTAGGCATAGATCGGAACTATGGCTACACCTTC,CASSLGIDRNYGYTF
TRBV7-8,-,TRBJ1-3,-,TGTGCCAGCAGCTTAACCCTGATGCGGAGCTCTGGAAACACCATATATTTT,CASSLTLMRSSGNTIYF
TRBV7-9,-,TRBJ2-2,-,TGTGCCAGCAGCTTCCGGGGGACGCACACCGGGGAGCTGTTTTTT,CASSFRGTHTGELFF
TRBV7-9,-,TRBJ2-7,-,TGTTCCAGCAGCTTTCAAGTGGAGGCGCAGTACTTC,CSSSFQVEAQYF